These 12 T cell receptor beta chains share one sample of origin, sequenced in a study of cytomegalovirus exposure and HLA in healthy donors. The PCR employed 60 Vbeta primers together with 13 Jbeta primers. The data were produced by immunoSEQ multiplex PCR, yet TCRdb's version contains in-frame clones alone and is incomplete. Its clone listing holds around 140,000 clones. Input material: PBMCs. These TCRs come from a middle-aged woman in good health and CMV-seropositive.

This chain uses TRBV2 with TRBJ2-5, with a tentative D call TRBD2 (5 bases). From germline, CDR1 is SNHLY and CDR2 FYNNEI. With 7 bases removed from V and 5 bases from J, the gap between germline ends came to 11 bases. The CDR3 loop spans 12 amino acids. The CDR3 nucleotides are TGTGCCAGCATGTCTAGCCGGGAGACCCAGTACTTC. Translated: CASMSSRETQYF.

This chain links TRBV6-5 with TRBJ2-2; TRBD1 is a possible D gene (6 bases). Germline lookup yields CDR1 MNHEY and CDR2 SVGAGI. The V and J ends lost 7 bases and 1 base respectively, with 10 bases between them. This CDR3 comprises 14 residues. The chain's CDR3 is CASKGQKNTGELFF. Written as DNA, the CDR3 is TGTGCCAGCAAAGGACAGAAGAACACCGGGGAGCTGTTTTTT.

J is TRBJ1-3 and V is TRBV5-6; D unresolved. The V gene's germline CDR1 is SGHDT and CDR2 YYEEEE. The CDR3 length is 19 residues. V dropped 1 base and J dropped 0 bases, with 20 bases sitting between them. Here the CDR3 DNA reads TGTGCCAGCAGCTTGAATTCTAGGCGAACATTATCCTCTGGAAACACCATATATTTT. Encoded protein: CASSLNSRRTLSSGNTIYF.

The rearrangement uses TRBV13 and TRBJ2-2, with D perhaps TRBD2 (5 bases). Between the trimmed V and J ends, which lost 3 bases and 6 bases, there was a span of 5 bases. The CDR3 sequence is 12 residues long. Per the germline V gene, CDR1 is PRHDT and CDR2 is FYEKMQ (reference sequence). The chain's CDR3 is CASSLGAGELFF. The DNA of the CDR3 is TGTGCCAGCAGCTTGGGAGCCGGGGAGCTGTTTTTT.

This chain links TRBV5-1 with TRBJ2-7, with D possibly TRBD2 on 6 matching bases. Per germline, CDR1 SGHRS and CDR2 YFSETQ. V lost 1 base to trimming and J lost 2 bases, with 19 bases between them. The length of the CDR3 is 17 residues. CDR3 in amino acids: CASSLYGGIQGPYEQYF. The CDR3 DNA follows: TGCGCCAGCAGCTTGTATGGCGGGATTCAAGGCCCCTACGAGCAGTACTTC.

The chain is built from TRBV9 and TRBJ2-5; 11 bases fit TRBD2. Germline V gene data show CDR1 as SGDLS and CDR2 as YYNGEE. CDR3 size: 15 residues. V lost 3 bases and J lost 1; bases outside the gene matches: 2. The CDR3 loop reads CASSGLAGFQETQYF. The CDR3 coding sequence is TGTGCCAGCAGCGGACTAGCGGGATTCCAAGAGACCCAGTACTTC.

The V and J genes are TRBV2 and TRBJ2-7; 9 bases match TRBD1. Per germline, CDR1 SNHLY and CDR2 FYNNEI. This CDR3 is 14 amino acids long. V was pared by 7 bases and J by 1 base, with 5 bases of the junction left unmatched. The DNA of the CDR3 is TGTGCCAGCATTGGGACAGGGATATCCTACGAGCAGTACTTC. Protein sequence: CASIGTGISYEQYF.

The V gene is TRBV4-1, the J gene TRBJ2-7, with 13 bases lining up with TRBD2. CDR1 is MGHRA, CDR2 YSYEKL, per germline. The CDR3 spans 16 residues. Unmatched junction bases numbered 6, after V lost 4 bases and J lost 3 bases. In nucleotides, the CDR3 is TGCGCCAGCAGCCTACCAACTAGCGGGGGGGACTACGAGCAGTACTTC. This codes for CASSLPTSGGDYEQYF.

This chain connects TRBV18 to TRBJ2-5; D may be TRBD2 (6 bases). The V end lost 1 base, the J end lost 4 bases, and 16 bases lay between the germline ends. The CDR3 is 16 residues long. CDR1 and CDR2 (germline): KGHSH, LQKENI. For the CDR3, the DNA is TGTGCCAGCTCACCACGGAGGGGCGGGACGGGAGAGACCCAGTACTTC. Encoded protein: CASSPRRGGTGETQYF. The full variable domain, with the rest looked up from reference TRBV18 and TRBJ2-5, is NAGVMQNPRHLVRRRGQEARLRCSPMKGHSHVYWYRQLPEEGLKFMVYLQKENIIDESGMPKERFSAEFPKEGPSILRIQQVVRGDSAAYFCASSPRRGGTGETQYFGPGTRLLVL.

This chain links TRBV6-9 with TRBJ2-3; 8 nucleotides agree with TRBD1. From germline, CDR1 is MNHGY and CDR2 SVAAGI. This CDR3 comprises 16 residues. The V gene end was trimmed by 7 bases and the J gene end by 0 bases; junction bases not matched to a gene: 9. The CDR3 DNA follows: TGTGCCAGCATTAGGGACAGGTCATCGAGCACAGATACGCAGTATTTT. Amino acids: CASIRDRSSSTDTQYF.

DNA of the CDR3: TGTGCCAGCAGCGTAAACCCCCAACAGTTCAACGAGCAGTACTTC. Amino acid sequence: CASSVNPQQFNEQYF. The chain is built from TRBV9 and TRBJ2-7; D gene unclear. V lost 1 base and J lost 5, with 16 bases in between. This CDR3 is 15 amino acids long. The germline V gene has CDR1 SGDLS and CDR2 YYNGEE.

The chain couples TRBV2 to TRBJ2-2; D unresolved. The CDR3 is 13 residues long. The germline V and J ends were trimmed by 5 bases and 11 bases, with 15 bases remaining between them. Germline CDR1 SNHLY, CDR2 FYNNEI. In nucleotides, the CDR3 is TGTGCCAGCAGTCCTGACCGAGGCAGAGAGCTGTTTTTT. This encodes CASSPDRGRELFF.